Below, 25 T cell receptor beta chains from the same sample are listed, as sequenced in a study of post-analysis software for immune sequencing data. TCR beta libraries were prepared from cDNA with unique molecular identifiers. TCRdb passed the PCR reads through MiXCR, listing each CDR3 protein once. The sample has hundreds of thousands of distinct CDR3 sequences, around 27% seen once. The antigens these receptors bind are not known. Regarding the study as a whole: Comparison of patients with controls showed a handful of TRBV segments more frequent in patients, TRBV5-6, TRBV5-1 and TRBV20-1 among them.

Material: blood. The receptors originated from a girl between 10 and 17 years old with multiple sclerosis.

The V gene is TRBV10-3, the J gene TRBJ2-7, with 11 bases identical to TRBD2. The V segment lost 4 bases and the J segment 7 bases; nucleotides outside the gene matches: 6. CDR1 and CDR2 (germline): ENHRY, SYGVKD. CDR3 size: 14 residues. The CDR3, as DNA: TGTGCCATCAGTGTGGCTAGCGGGAGGTTTGAGCAGTACTTC. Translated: CAISVASGRFEQYF.

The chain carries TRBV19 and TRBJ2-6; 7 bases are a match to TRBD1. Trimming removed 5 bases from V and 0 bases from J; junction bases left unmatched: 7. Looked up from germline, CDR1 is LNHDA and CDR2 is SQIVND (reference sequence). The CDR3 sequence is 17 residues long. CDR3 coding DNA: TGTGCCAGTAGTTCCGGACAGGTTAGCTCTGGGGCCAACGTCCTGACTTTC. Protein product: CASSSGQVSSGANVLTF.

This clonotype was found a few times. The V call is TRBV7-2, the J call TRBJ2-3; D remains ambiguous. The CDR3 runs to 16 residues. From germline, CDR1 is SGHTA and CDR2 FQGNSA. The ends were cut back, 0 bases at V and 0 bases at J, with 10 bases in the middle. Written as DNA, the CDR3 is TGTGCCAGCAGCTTAGCGGGCGTCAGCAGCACAGATACGCAGTATTTT. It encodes CASSLAGVSSTDTQYF.

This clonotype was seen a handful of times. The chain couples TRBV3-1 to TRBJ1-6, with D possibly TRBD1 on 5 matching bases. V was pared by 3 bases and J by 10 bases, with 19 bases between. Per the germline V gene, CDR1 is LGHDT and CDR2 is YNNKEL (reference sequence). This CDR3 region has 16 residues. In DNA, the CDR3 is TGTGCCAGCAGCCAGAACCCCGGGGGGGGAGGATCACCCCTCCACTTT. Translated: CASSQNPGGGGSPLHF. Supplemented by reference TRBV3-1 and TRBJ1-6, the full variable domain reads DTAVSQTPKYLVTQMGNDKSIKCEQNLGHDTMYWYKQDSKKFLKIMFSYNNKELIINETVPNRFSPKSPDKAHLNLHINSLELGDSAVYFCASSQNPGGGGSPLHFGNGTRLTVT.

This chain's CDR3 is CSAPGTARYEQYF. The CDR3 DNA sequence: TGCAGTGCTCCCGGGACAGCACGCTACGAGCAGTACTTC. The chain couples TRBV20-1 to TRBJ2-7, with 7 bases lining up with TRBD1. V shed 5 bases, J shed 3 bases, and the junction held 7 bases outside the gene matches. This CDR3 has 13 residues. Germline V gene lookup returns CDR1 DFQATT and CDR2 SNEGSKA (reference sequence).

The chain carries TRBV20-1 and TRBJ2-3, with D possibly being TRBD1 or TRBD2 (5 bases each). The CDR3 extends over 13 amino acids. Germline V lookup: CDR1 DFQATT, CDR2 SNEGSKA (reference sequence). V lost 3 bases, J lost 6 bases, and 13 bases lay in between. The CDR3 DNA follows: TGCAGTGCTAGGGGGGACCACGTGGATACGCAGTATTTT. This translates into CSARGDHVDTQYF.

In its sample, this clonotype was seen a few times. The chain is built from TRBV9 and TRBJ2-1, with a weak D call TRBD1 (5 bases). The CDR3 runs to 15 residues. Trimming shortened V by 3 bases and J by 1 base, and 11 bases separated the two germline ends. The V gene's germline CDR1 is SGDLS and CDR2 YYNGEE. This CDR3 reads CASSGQGKSYNEQFF. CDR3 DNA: TGTGCCAGCAGCGGTCAGGGAAAATCCTACAATGAGCAGTTCTTC.

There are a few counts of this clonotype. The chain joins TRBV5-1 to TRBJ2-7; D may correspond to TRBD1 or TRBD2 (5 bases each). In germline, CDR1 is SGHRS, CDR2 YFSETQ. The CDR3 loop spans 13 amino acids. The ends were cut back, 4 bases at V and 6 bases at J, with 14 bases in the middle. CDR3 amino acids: CASSQGPAAEQYF. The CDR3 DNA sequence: TGCGCCAGCAGCCAGGGACCGGCAGCCGAGCAGTACTTC.

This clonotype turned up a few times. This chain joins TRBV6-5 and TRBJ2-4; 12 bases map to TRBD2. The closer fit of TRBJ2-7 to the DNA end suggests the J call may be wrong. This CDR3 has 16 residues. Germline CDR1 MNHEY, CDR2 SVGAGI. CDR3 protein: CASSYPTSGRRGEQYF. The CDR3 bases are TGTGCCAGCAGTTACCCGACTAGCGGGAGAAGGGGCGAGCAGTACTTC.

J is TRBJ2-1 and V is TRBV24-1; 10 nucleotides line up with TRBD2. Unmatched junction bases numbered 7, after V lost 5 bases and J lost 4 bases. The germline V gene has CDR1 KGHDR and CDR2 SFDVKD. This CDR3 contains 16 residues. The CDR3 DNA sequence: TGTGCCACCAGTGCCCAAGCGGGAGGGCCGTACAATGAGCAGTTCTTC. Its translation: CATSAQAGGPYNEQFF.

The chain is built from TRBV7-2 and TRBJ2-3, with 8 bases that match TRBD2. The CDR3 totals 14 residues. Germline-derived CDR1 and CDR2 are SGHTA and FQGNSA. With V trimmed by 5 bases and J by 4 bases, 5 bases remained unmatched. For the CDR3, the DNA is TGTGCCAGCAGCCCCGGGAGGGTTGCAGATACGCAGTATTTT. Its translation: CASSPGRVADTQYF.

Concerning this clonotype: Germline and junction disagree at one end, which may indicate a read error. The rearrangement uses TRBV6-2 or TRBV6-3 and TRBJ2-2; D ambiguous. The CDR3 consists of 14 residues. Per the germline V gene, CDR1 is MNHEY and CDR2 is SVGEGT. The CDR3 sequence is CASSYSANTRELFF. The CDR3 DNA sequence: TGTGCCAGCAGTTACTCTGCGAACACCAGGGAGCTGTTTTTT.

The CDR3 bases are TGTGCCAGCAGGGTAACAGGGTCTGGGGCCAACGTCCTGACTTTC. It specifies CASRVTGSGANVLTF. The chain carries TRBV6-1 and TRBJ2-6, with a possible D match to TRBD1 (6 bases). CDR1 and CDR2 (germline): MNHNS, SASEGT. Trimming pared 6 bases from V and 1 base from J, leaving 10 bases between. This CDR3 spans 15 amino acids.

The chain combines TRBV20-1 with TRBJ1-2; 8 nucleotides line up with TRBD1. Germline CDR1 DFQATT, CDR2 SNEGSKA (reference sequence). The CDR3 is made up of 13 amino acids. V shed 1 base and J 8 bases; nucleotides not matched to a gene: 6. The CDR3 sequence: CSARVSGGAGYTF. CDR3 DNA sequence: TGCAGTGCTAGAGTGTCAGGGGGCGCCGGCTACACCTTC.

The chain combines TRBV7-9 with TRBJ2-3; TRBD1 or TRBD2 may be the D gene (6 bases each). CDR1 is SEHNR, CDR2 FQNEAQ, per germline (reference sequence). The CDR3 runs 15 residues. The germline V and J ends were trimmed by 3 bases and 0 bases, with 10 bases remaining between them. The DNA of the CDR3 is TGTGCCAGCAGCTTCGGGGGCTCTAGCACAGATACGCAGTATTTT. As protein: CASSFGGSSTDTQYF.

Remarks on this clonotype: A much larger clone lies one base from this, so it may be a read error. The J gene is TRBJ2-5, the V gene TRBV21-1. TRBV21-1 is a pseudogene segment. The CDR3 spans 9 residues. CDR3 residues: CASIETQYF. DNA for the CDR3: TGTGCCAGCATTGAGACCCAGTACTTC.

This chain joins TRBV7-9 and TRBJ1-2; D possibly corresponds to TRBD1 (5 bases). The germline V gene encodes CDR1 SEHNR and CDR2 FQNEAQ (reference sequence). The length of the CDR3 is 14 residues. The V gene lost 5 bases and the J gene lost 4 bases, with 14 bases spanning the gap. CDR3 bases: TGTGCCAGCAGCCAGACCAGGGAAGCCTATGGCTACACCTTC. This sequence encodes CASSQTREAYGYTF.

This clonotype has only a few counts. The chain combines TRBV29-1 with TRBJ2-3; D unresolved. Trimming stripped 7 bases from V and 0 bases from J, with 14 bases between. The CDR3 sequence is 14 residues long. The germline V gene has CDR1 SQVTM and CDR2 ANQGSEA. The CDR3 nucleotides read TGCAGCGCCCCGCGACGCGGTAGCACAGATACGCAGTATTTT. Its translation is CSAPRRGSTDTQYF.

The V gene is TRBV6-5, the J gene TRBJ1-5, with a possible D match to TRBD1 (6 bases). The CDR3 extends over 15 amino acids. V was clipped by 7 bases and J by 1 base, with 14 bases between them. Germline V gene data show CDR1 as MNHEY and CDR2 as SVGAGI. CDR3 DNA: TGTGCCAGCAAACCACAGGGATTGAGCAATCAGCCCCAGCATTTT. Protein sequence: CASKPQGLSNQPQHF.

CDR3 in DNA: TGTGCCAGCAGCTTAGGACAGGTATCTATTGGTGAGCAGTTCTTC. This sequence encodes CASSLGQVSIGEQFF. The chain employs TRBV7-8 and TRBJ2-1, with D possibly TRBD1 on 6 matching bases. The CDR3 totals 15 residues. V was cut by 1 base and J by 9 bases, with 16 bases left in between. Per the germline V gene, CDR1 is SGHVS and CDR2 is FQNEAQ.

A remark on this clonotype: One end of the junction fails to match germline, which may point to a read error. Here the CDR3 DNA reads TGTGCCAGCAGCTTCCTTCGCAACCAAGAGACCGAGTACTTC. Its translation is CASSFLRNQETEYF. This chain connects TRBV7-9 to TRBJ2-5; D is undetermined. This CDR3 spans 14 amino acids. Germline V gene lookup returns CDR1 SEHNR and CDR2 FQNEAQ (reference sequence).

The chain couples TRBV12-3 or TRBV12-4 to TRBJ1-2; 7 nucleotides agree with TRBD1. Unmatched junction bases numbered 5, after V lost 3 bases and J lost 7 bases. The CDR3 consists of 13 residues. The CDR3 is CASSLDRMAGYTF. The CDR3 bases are TGTGCCAGCAGTTTGGACAGGATGGCTGGCTACACCTTC.

The CDR3 loop reads CASSQDRHSTDTQYF. The CDR3 DNA reads TGTGCCAGCAGCCAAGACCGCCATAGCACAGATACGCAGTATTTT. The rearrangement uses TRBV14 and TRBJ2-3; no firm D call. Germline assignment: CDR1 SGHDN and CDR2 FVKESK. Trimming took 0 bases from V and 0 from J, leaving 7 bases between them. The CDR3 length is 15 residues.

This CDR3 reads CASSLRQGAFSGNTIYF. CDR3 in DNA: TGTGCCAGCAGCTTGAGACAGGGTGCTTTCTCTGGAAACACCATATATTTT. The chain employs TRBV5-5 and TRBJ1-3; TRBD1 matches 7 bases. After removal of 1 base from V and 0 bases from J, the junction contained 7 bases not matched to a gene. This CDR3 contains 17 residues. Germline values: CDR1 SGHKS, CDR2 YYEKEE (reference sequence).

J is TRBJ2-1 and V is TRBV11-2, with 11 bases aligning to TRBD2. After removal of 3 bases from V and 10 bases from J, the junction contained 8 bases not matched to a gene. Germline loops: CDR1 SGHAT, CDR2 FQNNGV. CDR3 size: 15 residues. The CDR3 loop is CASSFSGRALGEQFF. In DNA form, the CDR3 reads TGTGCCAGCAGCTTTAGCGGGAGGGCCCTCGGGGAGCAGTTCTTC.